The 22 T cell receptor beta chains below were found in one sample sequenced in a study of cytomegalovirus exposure and HLA in healthy donors. Primers: 60 Vbeta forward and 13 Jbeta reverse. The table came from immunoSEQ multiplex PCR; TCRdb's copy has only in-frame clones and leaves some out. The sample yields approximately 30,000 clones, roughly two thirds seen once. The sequenced sample was PBMCs. The origin of the receptors is a man aged 35 to 55 in good health and CMV-seropositive.

This rearrangement joins TRBV10-3 to TRBJ2-1, with TRBD2 identical over 11 bases. The CDR3 is made up of 14 amino acids. CDR1 and CDR2 (germline): ENHRY, SYGVKD. V lost 2 bases and J lost 10; bases outside the gene matches: 4. CDR3 sequence reads: CAISEASGGWEQFF. Written as DNA, the CDR3 is TGTGCCATCAGTGAGGCTAGCGGGGGGTGGGAGCAGTTCTTC.

The chain carries TRBV10-1 and TRBJ1-6, with D possibly matching TRBD1 (6 bases). V dropped 6 bases and J dropped 7 bases, with 19 bases sitting between them. The V gene's germline CDR1 is WNHNN and CDR2 SYGVQD (reference sequence). The CDR3 contains 16 residues. CDR3 region: CASSRHRVKGNSPLHF. CDR3 nucleotide sequence: TGCGCCAGCAGCCGACACAGGGTGAAAGGGAATTCACCCCTCCACTTT.

The chain has TRBV7-9 and TRBJ1-3, with D perhaps TRBD1 (6 bases). Germline loops: CDR1 SEHNR, CDR2 FQNEAQ (reference sequence). The CDR3 contains 14 residues. The ends were cut back, 4 bases at V and 3 bases at J, with 10 bases in the middle. CDR3 sequence reads: CASSSTGYGNTIYF. DNA for the CDR3: TGTGCCAGCAGCTCTACAGGGTATGGAAACACCATATATTTT.

The J gene is TRBJ1-4, the V gene TRBV5-4; a weak D match, TRBD1 (5 bases). V dropped 4 bases and J dropped 1 base, with 11 bases sitting between them. Germline CDR1 is SGHNT and CDR2 is YYREEE (reference sequence). The CDR3 is 15 amino acids. The CDR3 region has the DNA TGTGCCAGCAGCGACACAGGAAGAACTAATGAAAAACTGTTTTTT. It encodes CASSDTGRTNEKLFF.

The V gene is TRBV5-6, the J gene TRBJ2-3, with D possibly being TRBD1 (5 bases). Germline assignment: CDR1 SGHDT and CDR2 YYEEEE. Between the trimmed V and J ends, which lost 0 bases and 2 bases, there was a span of 16 bases. This CDR3 comprises 17 residues. In nucleotides, the CDR3 is TGTGCCAGCAGCTTGGCAACGGTCTTAGGGGTCACAGATACGCAGTATTTT. Its protein is CASSLATVLGVTDTQYF.

The genes are TRBV14 and TRBJ2-5, with D possibly TRBD1 on 5 matching bases. The J call may be incorrect, as the DNA end agrees better with TRBJ2-7. This CDR3 comprises 16 residues. Germline CDR1 SGHDN, CDR2 FVKESK. The CDR3 nucleotides are TGTGCCAGCAGCCAAGAAGTATCAGGGCCGCACTACGAGCAGTACTTC. It yields the protein CASSQEVSGPHYEQYF.

The genes are TRBV11-3 and TRBJ2-3; tentatively, D is TRBD2 (6 bases). Germline CDR1 is SGHNT and CDR2 is YENEEA. V was shortened by 6 bases and J by 3 bases, with 19 bases between the two germline ends. The CDR3 runs to 16 residues. In DNA, the CDR3 is TGTGCCAGCAGGGGCCCAAGGATGGAGGGGACAGATACGCAGTATTTT. This encodes CASRGPRMEGTDTQYF.

The V call is TRBV5-1, the J call TRBJ2-7, with a possible D match to TRBD1 (7 bases). Germline lookup yields CDR1 SGHRS and CDR2 YFSETQ. The CDR3 length is 14 residues. Trimming removed 0 bases from V and 5 bases from J, with 12 bases in between. In DNA form, the CDR3 reads TGCGCCAGCAGCTTGGAACAGGGGAGGAACGAGCAGTACTTC. This gives the protein CASSLEQGRNEQYF.

This clone has a handful of counts. V and J are TRBV6-4 and TRBJ1-6, with D tentatively TRBD1 (5 bases). V was cut by 4 bases and J by 4 bases, with 5 bases left in between. The CDR3 sequence is 13 residues long. Germline assignment: CDR1 MRHNA and CDR2 SNTAGT. The chain's CDR3 is CASSAGYNSPLHF. The CDR3 nucleotides are TGTGCCAGCAGTGCAGGGTATAATTCACCCCTCCACTTT.

This sequence joins TRBV5-8 and TRBJ1-5; the match to TRBD1 covers 9 bases. V lost 4 bases, J lost 7 bases, and 6 bases stayed unmatched. CDR1 is SGHTS, CDR2 YDEGEE, per germline. The CDR3 sequence is 14 residues long. Here the CDR3 reads CASSNRGPGQPQHF. Here the CDR3 DNA reads TGTGCCAGCAGCAACAGGGGGCCGGGACAGCCCCAGCATTTT.

The CDR3, as DNA: TGTGCCAGCAGGAAAACAGGCCCTACGAACACCGGGGAGCTGTTTTTT. Translated: CASRKTGPTNTGELFF. V usage is TRBV6-6 and J usage is TRBJ2-2; TRBD1 is a possible D gene (5 bases). This CDR3 is 16 amino acids long. V lost 6 bases and J 0 bases, leaving 14 bases between the germline ends. Germline V gives CDR1 MNHNY, CDR2 SVGAGI (reference sequence).

This chain links TRBV6-5 with TRBJ2-7; D not certain. Germline V gives CDR1 MNHEY, CDR2 SVGAGI. The V gene lost 9 bases and the J gene lost 6 bases, with 12 bases spanning the gap. The CDR3 has 11 residues. CDR3 region: CASRSVSEQYF. The DNA for the CDR3 is TGTGCCAGTAGGAGCGTGAGCGAGCAGTACTTC.

This chain links TRBV29-1 with TRBJ2-2; 8 bases align to TRBD2. Germline V gene data show CDR1 as SQVTM and CDR2 as ANQGSEA. J was trimmed by 5 bases and V by 1 base; bases with no gene match: 6. The CDR3 totals 15 residues. In DNA, the CDR3 is TGCAGCGTTGAAGGTCGGGGGGGCCGGACCGGGGAGCTGTTTTTT. Translated, it gives CSVEGRGGRTGELFF.

The rearrangement uses TRBV29-1 and TRBJ2-7, with 7 bases identical to TRBD2. The CDR3 totals 13 residues. Germline assignment: CDR1 SQVTM and CDR2 ANQGSEA. J gave up 4 bases and V 6 bases, and 9 bases lay outside the gene matches. CDR3 bases: TGCAGCGTCAGAGCGGGGTTCGTGTACGAGCAGTACTTC. It codes for CSVRAGFVYEQYF.

This clone was counted once. The CDR3, as DNA: TGTGCCAGCAGCTCACTCAGGGGGCTGAACACTGAAGCTTTCTTT. It specifies CASSSLRGLNTEAFF. The genes are TRBV11-1 and TRBJ1-1, with TRBD1 matching 8 bases. Germline V gives CDR1 SGHAT, CDR2 FQDESV (reference sequence). Trimming removed 4 bases from V and 0 bases from J; junction bases left unmatched: 4. The CDR3 contains 15 residues.

The chain employs TRBV4-2 and TRBJ1-2; 7 bases align to TRBD1. CDR1 and CDR2 from the germline V gene are LGHNA and YNFKEQ. Trimming took 0 bases from V and 3 from J; bases not matched to a gene: 7. This CDR3 is 16 amino acids long. This chain's CDR3 is CASSQDRQGDDYGYTF. The CDR3 DNA reads as TGTGCCAGCAGCCAAGACAGGCAGGGGGACGACTATGGCTACACCTTC.

This chain's CDR3 is CASSQRLAGGRDTQYF. DNA for the CDR3: TGTGCCAGCAGCCAACGGCTAGCGGGGGGGCGGGATACGCAGTATTTT. The rearrangement uses TRBV4-2 and TRBJ2-3, with 12 bases aligning to TRBD2. V shed 2 bases and J 6 bases; nucleotides not matched to a gene: 6. This CDR3 is 16 amino acids long. Germline V gene data show CDR1 as LGHNA and CDR2 as YNFKEQ.

The J gene is TRBJ2-5, the V gene TRBV5-1; 7 nucleotides agree with TRBD2. This CDR3 contains 15 residues. V was clipped by 0 bases and J by 1 base; unmatched bases: 3. The germline CDR1 and CDR2 sequences are SGHRS and YFSETQ. For the CDR3, the DNA is TGCGCCAGCAGCTTGGGGGGGGGATTCCAAGAGACCCAGTACTTC. Amino acid sequence: CASSLGGGFQETQYF.

This clone was detected once. V gene TRBV5-6 combines with J gene TRBJ2-3, with D possibly TRBD2 on 5 matching bases. CDR3 length equals 13 residues. CDR1 is SGHDT, CDR2 YYEEEE, per germline. Trimming removed 4 bases from V and 5 bases from J, with 11 bases in between. Here the CDR3 reads CASSTTRGDTQYF. The CDR3 nucleotides are TGTGCCAGCAGCACCACACGGGGAGATACGCAGTATTTT.

The V and J genes are TRBV6-5 and TRBJ2-7, with TRBD1 matching 8 bases. The germline V gene has CDR1 MNHEY and CDR2 SVGAGI. This CDR3 is 14 amino acids long. The V and J ends lost 5 bases and 3 bases, in that order; junction bases with no gene match: 6. The CDR3 sequence: CASSPGTGIYEQYF. CDR3 sequence (DNA): TGTGCCAGCAGTCCGGGGACAGGAATCTACGAGCAGTACTTC.

The CDR3 region is CASSLGGSGANVLTF. The DNA of the CDR3 is TGTGCCAGCAGCTTGGGAGGCTCTGGGGCCAACGTCCTGACTTTC. The V and J genes are TRBV5-6 and TRBJ2-6; D is uncertain. Deletions cut 0 bases from V and 0 bases from J, with 4 bases between. The CDR3 length is 15 residues. Germline V gene data show CDR1 as SGHDT and CDR2 as YYEEEE.

This clone was found a few times. CDR3 coding DNA: TGTGCCAGCTCACGACCGGGACAGGGACCCTACGAGCAGTACTTC. It is translated as CASSRPGQGPYEQYF. The chain uses TRBV18 and TRBJ2-5; 9 bases are shared with TRBD1. The J call is doubtful: the DNA matches TRBJ2-7 better. Germline V gene lookup returns CDR1 KGHSH and CDR2 LQKENI. CDR3 length equals 15 residues.